A selection of T cell receptor beta chains follows, all from one sample in a study of control samples from healthy donors and cancer patients. The assay was immunoSEQ multiplex PCR, and TCRdb's table has in-frame clones only and misses some. The table records roughly 100,000 clones, 90% to 95% of them present only once. Sequencing was performed on blood. The receptors stem from a woman aged 18-29 years in good health. The CDR3 runs from the conserved cysteine through the conserved F or W. Fields, in order: J gene, D gene, clone size, V gene, CDR3 protein, CDR3 DNA. D genes are given only for firm matches. Where a row states a size, it is once, few, many or the class of an expanded clone; other rows omit it.

J gene: TRBJ1-2; D gene: .; clone size: once; V gene: TRBV30; CDR3 protein: CAWSYSQSNYGYTF; CDR3 DNA: TGTGCCTGGAGTTACTCCCAGTCCAACTATGGCTACACCTTC
J gene: TRBJ2-1; D gene: .; clone size: .; V gene: TRBV21-1; CDR3 protein: CASSNSRRRRSYNEQFF; CDR3 DNA: TGTGCCAGCAGCAATTCCCGAAGGAGACGGTCCTACAATGAGCAGTTCTTC
J gene: TRBJ1-5; D gene: .; clone size: .; V gene: TRBV2; CDR3 protein: CASSSPGVNSNQPQHF; CDR3 DNA: TGTGCCAGCTCGAGCCCCGGGGTAAATAGCAATCAGCCCCAGCATTTT
J gene: TRBJ1-2; D gene: .; clone size: .; V gene: TRBV7-2; CDR3 protein: CASSRDRTRGYTF; CDR3 DNA: TGTGCCAGCAGCCGTGACAGGACGCGTGGCTACACCTTC
J gene: TRBJ1-2; D gene: .; clone size: .; V gene: TRBV2; CDR3 protein: CASSDDMREYYGYTF; CDR3 DNA: TGTGCCAGCAGTGATGACATGCGGGAATACTATGGCTACACCTTC
J gene: TRBJ2-2; D gene: TRBD2; clone size: .; V gene: TRBV6-2/TRBV6-3; CDR3 protein: CASSYGGRPTGELFF; CDR3 DNA: TGTGCCAGCAGTTACGGCGGGAGGCCCACCGGGGAGCTGTTTTTT
J gene: TRBJ2-5; D gene: TRBD2; clone size: .; V gene: TRBV6-6; CDR3 protein: CASSPGVAGGPGMETQYF; CDR3 DNA: TGTGCCAGCAGTCCTGGGGTAGCGGGAGGGCCCGGGATGGAGACCCAGTACTTC
J gene: TRBJ2-7; D gene: TRBD1; clone size: .; V gene: TRBV6-1; CDR3 protein: CASSEIQGVEQYF; CDR3 DNA: TGTGCCAGCAGTGAAATCCAGGGGGTCGAGCAGTACTTC
J gene: TRBJ1-4; D gene: .; clone size: .; V gene: TRBV1; CDR3 protein: CTSSQASRGREKLFF; CDR3 DNA: TGCACCAGCAGCCAAGCGAGCAGGGGGCGCGAAAAACTGTTTTTT
J gene: TRBJ1-1; D gene: .; clone size: .; V gene: TRBV24-1; CDR3 protein: CATSETGTREAFF; CDR3 DNA: TGTGCCACCAGTGAAACCGGGACACGTGAAGCTTTCTTT
J gene: TRBJ2-7; D gene: TRBD2; clone size: .; V gene: TRBV7-9; CDR3 protein: CASSPSIELAGSYEQYF; CDR3 DNA: TGTGCCAGCAGCCCTAGTATCGAACTAGCGGGATCCTACGAGCAGTACTTC
J gene: TRBJ1-4; D gene: .; clone size: .; V gene: TRBV5-6; CDR3 protein: CASSPGLNEKLFF; CDR3 DNA: TGTGCCAGCAGCCCGGGGCTTAATGAAAAACTGTTTTTT
J gene: TRBJ1-2; D gene: TRBD1; clone size: .; V gene: TRBV6-5; CDR3 protein: CASSYSGQGSYGYTF; CDR3 DNA: TGTGCCAGCAGTTACTCGGGACAGGGGAGTTATGGCTACACCTTC
J gene: TRBJ2-7; D gene: .; clone size: once; V gene: TRBV12-3/TRBV12-4; CDR3 protein: CASSFNRYEQYF; CDR3 DNA: TGTGCCAGCAGTTTTAATCGGTACGAGCAGTACTTC
J gene: TRBJ2-3; D gene: TRBD2; clone size: .; V gene: TRBV11-3; CDR3 protein: CASSSSGSSTDTQYF; CDR3 DNA: TGTGCCAGCAGCTCGAGCGGGAGCAGCACAGATACGCAGTATTTT
J gene: TRBJ1-5; D gene: .; clone size: .; V gene: TRBV2; CDR3 protein: CASSDRTRNQPQHF; CDR3 DNA: TGTGCCAGCAGTGACCGGACACGCAATCAGCCCCAGCATTTT
J gene: TRBJ1-6; D gene: .; clone size: .; V gene: TRBV7-6; CDR3 protein: CASSRGGNSPLHF; CDR3 DNA: TGTGCCAGCAGCCGGGGGGGAAATTCACCCCTCCACTTT
J gene: TRBJ1-5; D gene: .; clone size: .; V gene: TRBV28; CDR3 protein: CASSFVGSNQPQHF; CDR3 DNA: TGTGCCAGCAGTTTTGTCGGGAGCAATCAGCCCCAGCATTTT
J gene: TRBJ1-6; D gene: .; clone size: .; V gene: TRBV27; CDR3 protein: CASSLSGIYNSPLHF; CDR3 DNA: TGTGCCAGCAGTTTATCCGGGATCTATAATTCACCCCTCCACTTT
J gene: TRBJ2-7; D gene: .; clone size: once; V gene: TRBV7-3; CDR3 protein: CASSPFPGSYEQYF; CDR3 DNA: TGTGCCAGCAGCCCTTTTCCGGGATCCTACGAGCAGTACTTC
J gene: TRBJ2-1; D gene: TRBD1; clone size: .; V gene: TRBV5-1; CDR3 protein: CASSPSTGGYNEQFF; CDR3 DNA: TGCGCCAGCAGTCCATCGACAGGGGGGTACAATGAGCAGTTCTTC
J gene: TRBJ1-6; D gene: .; clone size: .; V gene: TRBV7-9; CDR3 protein: CASSLGSPLHF; CDR3 DNA: TGTGCCAGCAGCTTGGGGTCACCCCTCCACTTT
J gene: TRBJ2-3; D gene: .; clone size: .; V gene: TRBV4-2; CDR3 protein: CASSQDLWRDTQYF; CDR3 DNA: TGTGCCAGCAGCCAAGATCTATGGAGGGATACGCAGTATTTT
J gene: TRBJ1-1; D gene: .; clone size: once; V gene: TRBV30; CDR3 protein: CAWERGPGAFF; CDR3 DNA: TGTGCCTGGGAAAGGGGACCGGGGGCTTTCTTT
J gene: TRBJ1-6; D gene: TRBD1; clone size: .; V gene: TRBV6-4; CDR3 protein: CASSGGTGPLHF; CDR3 DNA: TGTGCCAGCAGTGGGGGGACAGGTCCCCTCCACTTT
J gene: TRBJ2-3; D gene: .; clone size: .; V gene: TRBV5-8; CDR3 protein: CASSFLQGTDTQYF; CDR3 DNA: TGTGCCAGCAGCTTTCTTCAGGGCACAGATACGCAGTATTTT
J gene: TRBJ1-6; D gene: .; clone size: .; V gene: TRBV28; CDR3 protein: CASSLFGGLMFYSYNSPLHF; CDR3 DNA: TGTGCCAGCAGTTTATTCGGGGGGCTGATGTTTTACTCCTATAATTCACCCCTCCACTTT
J gene: TRBJ1-2; D gene: .; clone size: .; V gene: TRBV11-2; CDR3 protein: CASSPKTPHRGYTF; CDR3 DNA: TGTGCCAGCAGCCCAAAGACACCTCATCGTGGCTACACCTTC
J gene: TRBJ1-6; D gene: .; clone size: .; V gene: TRBV2; CDR3 protein: CASPTDSASPLHF; CDR3 DNA: TGTGCCAGCCCCACGGACAGTGCTTCACCCCTCCACTTT